The entry below describes one T cell receptor beta chain. Its specific antigen is unknown. No much larger clone is present one base from it, and per-base qualities are unavailable. This entry comes from a study of OX40 agonist ivuxolimab in advanced cancers. At the level of the whole study: Ivuxolimab was a fully human IgG2 agonistic monoclonal antibody targeting the costimulatory receptor OX40 (CD134). Intravenous ivuxolimab was administered to patients every 2 weeks at six dose levels: 0.01, 0.1, 0.3, 1.5, 3 and 10 mg/kg. Among the 52 dose-escalation patients, 19 had hepatocellular carcinoma, roughly 15 melanoma, 9 renal cell carcinoma and 9 head and neck cancer. A male proportion of around 83% and a mean age of approximately 62 years, ranging from 23 to 79, were recorded for the dose-escalation cohort. Prior anti-PD-1, anti-PD-L1 or anti-CTLA-4 therapy was permitted, and checkpoint inhibitors had been received by about 37% of dose-escalation patients. Three dose-escalation patients achieved partial responses, one with hepatocellular carcinoma and two with cutaneous melanoma. The purpose of peripheral TCRbeta sequencing was to test whether ivuxolimab changed TCR sequence diversity and led to clonal T-cell expansion. The paper reports the monotherapy dose-escalation portion (N of about 56 patients) of the phase I ivuxolimab trial. On the study overall, not on this receptor specifically: Partial responders in the 0.1-3.0 mg/kg groups had among the lowest normalized peripheral clonal expansion, especially among CD8+ T cells. At doses of 0.1 to 3.0 mg/kg, clonal expansion of both CD4+ and CD8+ blood T cells was observed from baseline to week 6. After ivuxolimab, CD8+ T cells had more expanded clones than CD4+ T cells on average. Low levels of normalized T-cell clonal expansion were also shown by some nonresponding patients. Antigen specificity was not determined for the clonally expanded peripheral T cells.

Genomic DNA was isolated from the sorted cells so that the TCRbeta CDR3 region could be sequenced. The immunoSEQ Assay was used to sequence the TCRbeta CDR3 regions. TCRdb obtained this table from immuneACCESS and retained in-frame rearrangements with V and J assigned. These tables miss some clones; where compared with another copy, unresolved V genes account for less than half of the shortfall, and the remainder is unexplained. The sample table holds approximately 100,000 clones, of which more than 80% were seen once. Roughly 5.4% of the sample is in the top ten clones. The trial excluded patients who had a history of autoimmune disease or who were on systemic immunosuppression. Peripheral blood for TCR sequencing was drawn from every dose cohort at baseline, at cycle 4 day 1 and at cycle 7 day 1. The samples were drawn from a first-in-human, open-label, multicenter phase I dose-escalation trial of ivuxolimab. The trial enrolled adults with locally advanced or metastatic head and neck squamous cell, hepatocellular, melanoma or renal cell carcinoma. Before TCR sequencing, CD4+ T cells and CD8+ T cells were sorted from peripheral blood as separate populations.

This sequence originates from an adult with an advanced solid tumor such as melanoma, head and neck, liver or kidney cancer. Sample: CD4+ or CD8+ T cells sorted from blood, taken in a trial of the OX40 agonist ivuxolimab.

The CDR3 here reads CASSFLAGGSTDTQYF. The sequenced DNA: TGTGCCAGCAGTTTCCTAGCGGGAGGCAGCACAGATACGCAGTATTTT. The chain is encoded by TRBV7-2 joined to TRBJ2-3; the junction holds 11 bases that match TRBD2. The CDR3 goes from the cysteine to the phenylalanine over 16 residues. Of the read, only the CDR3 DNA is kept; its 48 bases are in frame from base 1. The germline V gene specifies SGHTA as CDR1 and FQGNSA as CDR2. Germline trimming amounts to 6 bases on V and 0 bases on J, with 5 as the count of junction bases outside the gene matches.